This TCR beta chain was recorded in a study of breast tumors, draining lymph nodes, adjacent tissues (TCRdb year 2016). With regard to the full study: Breast cancer patients provided tumor, adjacent nontumor tissue and axillary lymph nodes, and the study compared the TCR beta repertoires across these three sources. In human breast cancer, the study set out to evaluate how tumor, surrounding tissue and draining lymph node repertoires relate to one another and whether T cells may move between these sites. The research as a whole found: The data were judged consistent with most tumor T cells deriving from the lymph node and then expanding within tumor tissue. The study presented the conclusion that tumor T cells originate in lymph nodes as consistent with a hypothesis, not as something directly demonstrated. Tumor and nontumor tissue repertoires were found to be significantly more similar in luminal-like than in basal-like breast cancer. Tumor T-cell repertoires showed less diversity than lymph node repertoires and more diversity than nontumor tissue repertoires, and tumor T-cell repertoires showed preferential V and J gene usage.

Lymph node samples came from the axillary draining lymph nodes of breast cancer patients. Sequencing used an Illumina HiSeq 2000. TCR beta chain libraries were generated by multiplex PCR amplification. The amplified TCR beta chain products were analyzed by high-throughput sequencing. TCRdb passed the public sequencing reads through fastp at Q25 and MiXCR, retaining productive beta sequences. One record per CDR3 amino acid sequence lists the most common genes and DNA. The sample has about 200,000 distinct CDR3 sequences on record, roughly 31% of them singletons. The ten largest make up approximately 4.3% of the sample. The V end gives up 6 bases and the J end 6 bases, leaving 8 bases in the junction not matched to a gene. Including the terminal cysteine and phenylalanine, the CDR3 comprises 14 residues. Just CDR3 DNA is preserved here, 42 bases in frame from base 1. This clonotype came up many times. It lacks a known antigen. No much larger clone exists at a distance of one base, and base qualities are not known.

The TCR originated in a female donor with breast cancer. Some clones in this sample may be carry-over from other donors' samples. The source material was axillary lymph node tissue. This chain is built from TRBV12-3 or TRBV12-4 and TRBJ1-5; 7 bases in the middle match TRBD1. In nucleotides, the sequence is TGTGCCAGCAGCCAGTCCAACAGGGGTCAGCCCCAGCATTTT. Its protein reads: CASSQSNRGQPQHF.